The TCR beta chain under discussion was sequenced for a study of beta chain features in type 1 diabetes. Expressed TCRB transcripts were sequenced, since all the RNA that had been isolated was reverse transcribed. Profiled with immunoSEQ multiplex PCR; TCRdb holds only in-frame clones, not every one. The profile shows just over 600,000 clones, around a sixth of them singletons. The CDR3 has 15 amino acids. From germline, CDR1 is SGHDN and CDR2 FVKESK. Trimming removed 1 base from V and 0 bases from J, with 9 bases in between. This clonotype was sampled from a man aged 18 to 30 in good health. The chain combines TRBV14 with TRBJ1-2, with D unclear. Sequencing was carried out using naive CD4+ T cells from blood. CDR3 DNA: TGTGCCAGCAGCCAAGTAAGGATTACTAACTATGGCTACACCTTC. This sequence encodes CASSQVRITNYGYTF. The variable domain in full, completed from reference TRBV14 and TRBJ1-2, reads EAGVTQFPSHSVIEKGQTVTLRCDPISGHDNLYWYRRVMGKEIKFLLHFVKESKQDESGMPNNRFLAERTGGTYSTLKVQPAELEDSGVYFCASSQVRITNYGYTFGSGTRLTVV.